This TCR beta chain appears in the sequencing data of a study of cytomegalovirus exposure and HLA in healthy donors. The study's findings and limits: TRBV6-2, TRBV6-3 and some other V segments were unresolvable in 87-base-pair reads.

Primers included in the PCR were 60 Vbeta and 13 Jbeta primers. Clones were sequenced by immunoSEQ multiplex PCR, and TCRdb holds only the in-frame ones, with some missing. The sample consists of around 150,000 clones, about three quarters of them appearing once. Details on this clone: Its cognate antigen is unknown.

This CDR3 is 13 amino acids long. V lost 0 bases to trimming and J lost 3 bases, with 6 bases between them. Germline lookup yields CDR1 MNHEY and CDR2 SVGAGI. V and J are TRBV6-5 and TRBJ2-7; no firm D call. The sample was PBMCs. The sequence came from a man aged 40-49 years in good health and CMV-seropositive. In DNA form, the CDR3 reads TGTGCCAGCAGTTACTCGTGGCTCTACGAGCAGTACTTC. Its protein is CASSYSWLYEQYF.